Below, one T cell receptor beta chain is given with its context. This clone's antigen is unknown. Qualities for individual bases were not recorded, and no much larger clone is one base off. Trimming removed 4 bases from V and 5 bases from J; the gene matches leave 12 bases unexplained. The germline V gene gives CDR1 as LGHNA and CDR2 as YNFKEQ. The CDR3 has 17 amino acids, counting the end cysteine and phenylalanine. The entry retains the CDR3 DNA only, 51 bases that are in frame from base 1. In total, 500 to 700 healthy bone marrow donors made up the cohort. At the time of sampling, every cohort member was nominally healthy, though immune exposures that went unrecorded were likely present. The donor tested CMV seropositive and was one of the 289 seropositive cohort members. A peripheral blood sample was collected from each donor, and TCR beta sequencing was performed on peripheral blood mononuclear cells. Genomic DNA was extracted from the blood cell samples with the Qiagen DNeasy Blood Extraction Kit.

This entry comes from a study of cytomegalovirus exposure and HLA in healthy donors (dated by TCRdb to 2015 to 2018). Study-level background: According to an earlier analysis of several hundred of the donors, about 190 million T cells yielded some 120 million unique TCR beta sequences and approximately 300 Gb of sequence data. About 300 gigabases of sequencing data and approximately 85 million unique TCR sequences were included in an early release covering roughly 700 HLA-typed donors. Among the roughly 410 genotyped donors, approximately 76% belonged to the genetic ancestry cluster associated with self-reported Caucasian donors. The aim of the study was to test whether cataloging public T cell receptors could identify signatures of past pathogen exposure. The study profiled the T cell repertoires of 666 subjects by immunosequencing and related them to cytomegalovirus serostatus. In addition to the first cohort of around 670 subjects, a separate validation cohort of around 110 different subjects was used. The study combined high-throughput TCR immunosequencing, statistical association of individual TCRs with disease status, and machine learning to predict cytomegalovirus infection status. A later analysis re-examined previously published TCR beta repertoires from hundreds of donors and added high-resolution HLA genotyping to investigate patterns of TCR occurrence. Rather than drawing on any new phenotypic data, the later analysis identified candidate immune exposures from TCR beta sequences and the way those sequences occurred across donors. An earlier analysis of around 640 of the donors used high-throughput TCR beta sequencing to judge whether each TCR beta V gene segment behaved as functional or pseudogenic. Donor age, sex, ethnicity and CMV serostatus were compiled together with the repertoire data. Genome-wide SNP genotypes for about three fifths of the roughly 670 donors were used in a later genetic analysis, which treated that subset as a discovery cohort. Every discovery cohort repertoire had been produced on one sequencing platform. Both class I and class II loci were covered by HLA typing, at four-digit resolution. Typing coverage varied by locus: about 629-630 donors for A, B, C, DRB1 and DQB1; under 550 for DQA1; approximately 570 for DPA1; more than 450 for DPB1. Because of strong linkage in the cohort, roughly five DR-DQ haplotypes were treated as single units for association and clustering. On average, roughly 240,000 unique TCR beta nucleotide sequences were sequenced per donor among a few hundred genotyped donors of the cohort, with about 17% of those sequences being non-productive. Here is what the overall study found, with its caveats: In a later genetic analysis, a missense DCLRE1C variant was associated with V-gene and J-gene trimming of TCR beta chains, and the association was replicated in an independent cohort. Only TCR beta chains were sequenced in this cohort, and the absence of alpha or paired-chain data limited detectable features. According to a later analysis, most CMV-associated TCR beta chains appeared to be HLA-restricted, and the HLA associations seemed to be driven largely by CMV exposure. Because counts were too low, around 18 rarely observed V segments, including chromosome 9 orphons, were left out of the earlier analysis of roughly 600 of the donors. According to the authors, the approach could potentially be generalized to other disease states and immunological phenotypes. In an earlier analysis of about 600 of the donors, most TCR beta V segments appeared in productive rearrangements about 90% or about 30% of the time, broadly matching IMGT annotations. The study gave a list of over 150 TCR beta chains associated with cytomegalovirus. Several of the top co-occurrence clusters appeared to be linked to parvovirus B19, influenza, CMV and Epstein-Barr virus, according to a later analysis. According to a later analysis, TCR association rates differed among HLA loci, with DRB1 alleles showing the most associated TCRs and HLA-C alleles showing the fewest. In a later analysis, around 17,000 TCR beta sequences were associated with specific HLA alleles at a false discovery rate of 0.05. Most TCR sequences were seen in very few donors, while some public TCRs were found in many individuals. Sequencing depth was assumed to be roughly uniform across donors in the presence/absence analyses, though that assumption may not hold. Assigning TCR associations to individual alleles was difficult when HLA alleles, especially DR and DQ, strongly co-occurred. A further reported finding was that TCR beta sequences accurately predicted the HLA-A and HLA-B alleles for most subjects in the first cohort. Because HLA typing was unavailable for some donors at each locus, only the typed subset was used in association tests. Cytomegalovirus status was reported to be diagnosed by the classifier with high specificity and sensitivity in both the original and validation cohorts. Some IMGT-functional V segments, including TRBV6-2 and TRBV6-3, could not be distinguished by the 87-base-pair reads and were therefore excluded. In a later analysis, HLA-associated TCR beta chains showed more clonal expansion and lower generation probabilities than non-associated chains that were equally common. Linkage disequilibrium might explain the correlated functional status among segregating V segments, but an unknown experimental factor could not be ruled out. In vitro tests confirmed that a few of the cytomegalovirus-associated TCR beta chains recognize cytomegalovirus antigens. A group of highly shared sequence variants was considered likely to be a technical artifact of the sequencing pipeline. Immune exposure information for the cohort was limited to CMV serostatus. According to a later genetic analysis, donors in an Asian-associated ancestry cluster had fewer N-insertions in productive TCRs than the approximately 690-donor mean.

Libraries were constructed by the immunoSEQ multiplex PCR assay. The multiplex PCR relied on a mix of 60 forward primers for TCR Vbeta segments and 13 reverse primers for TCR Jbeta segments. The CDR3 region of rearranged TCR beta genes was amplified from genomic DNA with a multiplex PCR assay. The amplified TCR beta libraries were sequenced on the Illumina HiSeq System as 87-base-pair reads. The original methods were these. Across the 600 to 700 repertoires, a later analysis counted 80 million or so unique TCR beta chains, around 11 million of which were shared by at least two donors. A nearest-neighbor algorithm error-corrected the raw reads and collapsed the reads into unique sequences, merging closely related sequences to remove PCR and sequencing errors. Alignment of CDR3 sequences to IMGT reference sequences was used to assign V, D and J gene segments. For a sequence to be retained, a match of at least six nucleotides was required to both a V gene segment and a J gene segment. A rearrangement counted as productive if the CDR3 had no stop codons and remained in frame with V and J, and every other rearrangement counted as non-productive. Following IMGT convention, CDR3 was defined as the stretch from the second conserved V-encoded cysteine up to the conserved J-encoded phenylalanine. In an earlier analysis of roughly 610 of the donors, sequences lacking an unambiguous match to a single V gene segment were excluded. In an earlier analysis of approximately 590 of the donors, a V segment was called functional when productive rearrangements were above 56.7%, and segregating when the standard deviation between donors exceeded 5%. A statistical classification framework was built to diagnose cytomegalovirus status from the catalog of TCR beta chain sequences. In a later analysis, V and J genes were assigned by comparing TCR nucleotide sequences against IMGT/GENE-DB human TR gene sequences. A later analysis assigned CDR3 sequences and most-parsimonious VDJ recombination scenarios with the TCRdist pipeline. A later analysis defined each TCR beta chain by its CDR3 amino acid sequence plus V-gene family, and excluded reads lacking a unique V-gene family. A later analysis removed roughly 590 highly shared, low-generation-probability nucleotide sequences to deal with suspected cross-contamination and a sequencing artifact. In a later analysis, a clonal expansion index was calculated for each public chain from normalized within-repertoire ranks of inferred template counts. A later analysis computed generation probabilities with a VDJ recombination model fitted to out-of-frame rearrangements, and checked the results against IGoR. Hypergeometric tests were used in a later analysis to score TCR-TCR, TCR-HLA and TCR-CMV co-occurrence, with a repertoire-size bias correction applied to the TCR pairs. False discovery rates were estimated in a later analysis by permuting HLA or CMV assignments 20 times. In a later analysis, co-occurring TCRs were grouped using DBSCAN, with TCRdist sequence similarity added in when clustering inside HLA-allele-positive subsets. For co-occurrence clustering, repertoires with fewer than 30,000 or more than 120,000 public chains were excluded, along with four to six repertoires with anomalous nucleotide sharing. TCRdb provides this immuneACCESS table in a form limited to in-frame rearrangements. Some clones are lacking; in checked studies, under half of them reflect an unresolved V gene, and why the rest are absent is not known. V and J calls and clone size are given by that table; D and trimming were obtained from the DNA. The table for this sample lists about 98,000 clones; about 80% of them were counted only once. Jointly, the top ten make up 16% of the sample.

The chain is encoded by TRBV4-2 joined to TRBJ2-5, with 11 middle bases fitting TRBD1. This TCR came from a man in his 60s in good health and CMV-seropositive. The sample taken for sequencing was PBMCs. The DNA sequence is TGTGCCAGCAGCCTACAAAATGGACAGGGGGCATCGGAGACCCAGTACTTC. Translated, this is CASSLQNGQGASETQYF.